A selection of T cell receptor beta chains follows, all from one sample in a study of cytotoxic CD8 clonotypes in ibrutinib-treated CLL. Here immunoSEQ multiplex PCR was the method, and the copy in TCRdb shows in-frame clones only, minus some. The table records about 45,000 clones, 60% to 70% of them present only once. The source was PBMCs, collected after 24 months of ibrutinib treatment. The receptors shown here come from a human donor with chronic lymphocytic leukemia. Both conserved end residues are part of each CDR3. A D gene is named only where the DNA matches it firmly. Size is stated for part of the rows, as once, few or many counts, or as a class when the clone is expanded.

clone size,V gene,D gene,J gene,CDR3 protein
NA,TRBV28,NA,TRBJ2-7,CASSAPPLLYEQYF
NA,TRBV9,TRBD1,TRBJ2-3,CASSVAGQGQDTQYF
NA,TRBV19,TRBD1,TRBJ1-6,CASRGQGAVNSPLHF
once,TRBV2,TRBD1,TRBJ1-2,CASRLTGGGYTF
NA,TRBV19,NA,TRBJ1-1,CASSKEGSWNTEAFF
few,TRBV5-6,NA,TRBJ2-2,CASSLRSNTGELFF
many,TRBV13,NA,TRBJ1-1,CASRLTVNTEAFF
few,TRBV29-1,NA,TRBJ2-5,CSIRGGGETQYF
few,TRBV2,NA,TRBJ1-5,CASSAKSNQPQHF
NA,TRBV30,NA,TRBJ2-7,CAWSGDFSSYEQYF
NA,TRBV5-1,TRBD1,TRBJ1-4,CASSLVGRGLEKLFF
NA,TRBV7-9,NA,TRBJ2-7,CASSSAYEQYF
NA,TRBV5-4,TRBD1,TRBJ1-4,CASSSGQVNEKLFF
NA,TRBV7-6,TRBD1,TRBJ1-2,CASSLFGRGDGYTF
NA,TRBV27,TRBD1,TRBJ2-2,CASSLLTGVGGELFF
NA,TRBV19,TRBD1,TRBJ1-4,CASSSWTGNEKLFF
NA,TRBV2,NA,TRBJ2-7,CASSVKVGKTVGEQYF
few,TRBV19,NA,TRBJ1-2,CASSHTGFPNGYTF
NA,TRBV4-1,TRBD2,TRBJ2-5,CASQALRTSGGLLETQYF
few,TRBV6-5,NA,TRBJ2-1,CASSYHNEQFF
NA,TRBV29-1,NA,TRBJ1-2,CSVEEPEGGVDGYTF
NA,TRBV18,NA,TRBJ2-1,CASSPRNSNEQFF
NA,TRBV7-3,TRBD2,TRBJ2-1,CASSLSGGLAVHNEQFF
few,TRBV5-6,NA,TRBJ1-3,CASSPDARGNTIYF
NA,TRBV27,TRBD1,TRBJ1-1,CASSKSGQGATEAFF
NA,TRBV15,NA,TRBJ1-5,CATSSGRGYQPQHF
NA,TRBV6-4,TRBD1,TRBJ2-3,CASRRQGTGADTQYF
few,TRBV28,TRBD2,TRBJ2-7,CASSTLAGGPYEQYF
once,TRBV5-1,NA,TRBJ1-2,CASSLDRYGGYTF
NA,TRBV7-2,NA,TRBJ1-3,CASSLTGISGNTIYF
NA,TRBV7-2,NA,TRBJ2-7,CASTFGGGYYEQYF
NA,TRBV19,NA,TRBJ2-3,CASSRGLRSADTQYF
NA,TRBV19,TRBD1,TRBJ2-3,CASSISTGSTDTQYF
few,TRBV6-1,NA,TRBJ1-4,CASSGRHPRTREKLFF
NA,TRBV5-1,NA,TRBJ1-5,CASSLGGGRDQPQHF
NA,TRBV5-4,NA,TRBJ2-1,CASSLSGTFNEQFF
NA,TRBV9,NA,TRBJ1-2,CASSPDSYGYTF
NA,TRBV6-5,TRBD1,TRBJ2-7,CASRRTGVYEQYF
NA,TRBV30,NA,TRBJ2-7,CAWSLAGPGEQYF
few,TRBV6-1,NA,TRBJ2-7,CASTLSYEQYF
few,TRBV5-1,NA,TRBJ1-2,CASSLGPGNYGYTF
NA,TRBV6-6,TRBD2,TRBJ2-3,CASTETSGTDTQYF
NA,TRBV28,TRBD1,TRBJ2-7,CASRKGAVSYEQYF
NA,TRBV29-1,TRBD2,TRBJ2-1,CSVLRTSGRGGYNEQFF
NA,TRBV2,NA,TRBJ2-7,CASTEGVDGEQYF
NA,TRBV28,NA,TRBJ2-7,CASINRAAYEQYF
NA,TRBV6-5,NA,TRBJ1-2,CASSYSGRSYGYTF
medium-sized,TRBV18,NA,TRBJ1-4,CASSREIDEKLFF
NA,TRBV5-1,TRBD1,TRBJ2-1,CASSWDRSNNEQFF
NA,TRBV7-2,TRBD1,TRBJ1-6,CASSLGQDYSPLHF
few,TRBV7-9,NA,TRBJ2-7,CASSSERQGGSYEQYF
NA,TRBV6-5,NA,TRBJ2-5,CASRDLAETQYF
NA,TRBV19,NA,TRBJ2-6,CASSNSGSGANVLTF
NA,TRBV13,TRBD2,TRBJ2-1,CASSLPSGGIPYNEQFF
NA,TRBV18,NA,TRBJ1-5,CASSRRGGQQDQPQHF
NA,TRBV18,NA,TRBJ1-1,CASSRTLSNTEAFF
once,TRBV15,TRBD1,TRBJ1-1,CATSRGRGRGTEAFF
NA,TRBV30,TRBD1,TRBJ1-5,CAWSRYGTVLQPQHF
NA,TRBV29-1,NA,TRBJ2-2,CSALMPGANTGELFF